Many counts were recorded for the clone carrying this TCR beta chain. This sample was included in a study of patients and donors after allogeneic stem cell transplantation. From the RT-PCR reads, TCRdb called clonotypes with MiXCR, one entry per CDR3 protein. The sample consists of about a million distinct CDR3 sequences, approximately 18% of them appearing once. Unmatched junction bases numbered 6, after V lost 5 bases and J lost 3 bases. This CDR3 has 15 residues. Sequenced input: blood, either unsorted or a sorted T cell fraction (not recorded which). This clonotype was sampled from a human donor who was either an allogeneic HSCT recipient or a stem cell or donor lymphocyte infusion donor (not recorded which). It is not recorded whose cells these are; they may come from a transplant donor. The J gene is TRBJ2-2, the V gene TRBV12-3 or TRBV12-4; 7 bases agree with TRBD2. The CDR3 coding sequence is TGTGCCAGCAGTACTGGGAGGGAGGACACCGGGGAGCTGTTTTTT. This gives the protein CASSTGREDTGELFF.